Sequencing of this T cell receptor (beta chain) was carried out in a study of Graves' ophthalmopathy and Graves' hyperthyroidism. Fresh peripheral blood, around 9.8 ml, was the PBMC source. RNA transcripts yielded amplified TCR beta CDR3 regions. RT-PCR in the first round used HTBI primers; a second-round multiplex PCR followed. TCRdb fed the multiplex PCR reads into MiXCR, producing one record per CDR3 protein. The profile covers hundreds of thousands of distinct CDR3 sequences, with about two fifths appearing a single time and 3% to 3.5% taken by the ten largest. The CDR3 is made up of 15 amino acids. The junction had 6 bases not matched to a gene; V was cut back by 5 bases and J by 1 base. In germline, CDR1 is PRHDT, CDR2 FYEKMQ (reference sequence). General study results and limits: With just under 90% sensitivity and around 80% specificity, a 13-signature model separated ophthalmopathy from stable hyperthyroidism. With 70.59% sensitivity and around 79% specificity, the model predicted ophthalmopathy progression. Blood also carried most expanded thyroid clonotypes exceeding 0.001 frequency.

This clonotype was seen at least ten times. Its cognate antigen is unknown. The sequencing sample was made of peripheral blood. The sequence derives from an adult man with Graves' ophthalmopathy. V and J are TRBV13 and TRBJ2-5; TRBD2 agrees at 8 bases. The CDR3 protein is CASSEVAGPQETQYF. CDR3 sequence (DNA): TGTGCCAGCAGCGAAGTAGCGGGGCCCCAAGAGACCCAGTACTTC.